These 5 T cell receptor beta chains were sequenced from one sample in a study of T cells expressing NK-cell markers. Reprocessing the 5' RACE reads, TCRdb reports a single entry for every CDR3 protein and omits DNA. The sample holds a few hundred thousand distinct CDR3 sequences. Sequenced sample: blood T cells: a sorted CD56 or NKG2C T cell subset, CD4+ or CD8+ T cells, or bulk PBMC T cells (not recorded which). The receptors originated from a man between 18 and 35 years old in good health.

This chain uses TRBV5-1 with TRBJ1-5; TCRdb indicates TRBD1, and absent DNA this call remains unverified. The CDR3 sequence is 18 residues long. Germline CDR1 is SGHRS and CDR2 is YFSETQ. CDR3 residues: CASSPSQPGHIPILPQHF. Drawing the rest from reference TRBV5-1 and TRBJ1-5, the complete variable domain is KAGVTQTPRYLIKTRGQQVTLSCSPISGHRSVSWYQQTPGQGLQFLFEYFSETQRNKGNFPGRFSGRQFSNSRSEMNVSTLELGDSALYLCASSPSQPGHIPILPQHFGDGTRLSIL.

The V call is TRBV3-1, the J call TRBJ2-4; TCRdb returns TRBD1, unconfirmable since there is no DNA. The germline V gene encodes CDR1 LGHDT and CDR2 YNNKEL (reference sequence). The CDR3 runs to 15 residues. This CDR3 is CASSRGDIAKNIQYF.

V and J are TRBV20-1 and TRBJ2-7; TCRdb's D call, TRBD2, is unchecked because there is no DNA. CDR1 DFQATT and CDR2 SNEGSKA come from the germline V gene (reference sequence). The CDR3 sequence is 17 residues long. The CDR3 spells CSAPRAGLAGVSYEQYF.

The chain carries TRBV12-3 or TRBV12-4 and TRBJ2-2; TCRdb reports TRBD1, a call that lacks DNA to check it against. This CDR3 region has 16 residues. The CDR3 protein is CASSFRASDWGGELFF.

The chain recombines TRBV4-1 with TRBJ1-1; TCRdb's D call of TRBD1 is untestable without DNA. Per the germline V gene, CDR1 is MGHRA and CDR2 is YSYEKL. The CDR3 loop spans 16 amino acids. This CDR3 is CASSHPVDRRITEAFF.